This T cell receptor (beta chain) was recovered during a study of identical twins. From germline, CDR1 is LGHDT and CDR2 YNNKEL (reference sequence). The CDR3 has 16 amino acids. V was cut by 0 bases and J by 0 bases, with 11 bases left in between. The study, taken as a whole, reports: Weaker excess sharing between twins was seen in beta out-of-frame sequences.

TCRdb used MiXCR to reprocess the 5' RACE reads, holding one entry per CDR3 protein. The sample holds fewer than 650,000 distinct CDR3 sequences, less than 9% seen once. This clonotype was recorded a few times. Antigen unknown. These same data were also listed under a study on yellow fever vaccine responses in identical twins.

The sample consisted of PBMCs. This TCR came from a woman younger than 35 in good health. This rearrangement joins TRBV3-1 to TRBJ1-1; D is unresolved. CDR3 loop: CASSQDLGIVNTEAFF. In DNA form, the CDR3 reads TGTGCCAGCAGCCAAGATCTGGGCATAGTGAACACTGAAGCTTTCTTT.